This T cell receptor (beta chain) originates from a study of cytomegalovirus exposure and HLA in healthy donors. The CDR3 is 13 amino acids. V was shortened by 7 bases and J by 5 bases, with 11 bases between the two germline ends. Germline V gene sequence: CDR1 MNHEY, CDR2 SMNVEV (reference sequence). Concerning this clone: The antigen is undetermined.

Regarding the study as a whole: A later analysis found common viral pathogens apparently linked to several of the most significant clusters.

Use of 60 Vbeta and 13 Jbeta primers characterized the PCR. Sequencing used immunoSEQ multiplex PCR; TCRdb keeps in-frame clones, though not all of them. Of under 250,000 clones detected, almost 80% appear once; the ten largest clones hold approximately 2%. The clonotype originates from a male donor in good health and CMV-seronegative. Sequenced input: PBMCs. V usage is TRBV27 and J usage is TRBJ2-2; a weak D match, TRBD1 (5 bases). The CDR3 here is CASMNRTTGELFF. CDR3 nucleotides: TGTGCCAGCATGAACAGGACAACCGGGGAGCTGTTTTTT.